This TCR beta chain came from a study of TIL therapy for anti-PD-1-resistant metastatic lung cancer (dated by TCRdb to the early 2020s). With regard to the full study: A median age of about 59 years (range roughly 38-75) and a median tumor PD-L1 proportion score of 6% were recorded among enrolled patients. Most of the cohort had lung adenocarcinoma, several tumors were EGFR-mutant and two were ALK-rearranged, and half of the patients were current or former smokers. Clonotypes were tracked across tumor, expanded TIL product and serial blood samples by T cell receptor beta sequencing of tumor and peripheral blood. Across the cohort, whole-exome sequencing showed a median non-synonymous tumor mutation burden of around 1.4 mutations per megabase.

Overall study outcomes, separate from this receptor: Because the cohort was highly selected, with more treatment-naive, never-smoker and oncogene-addicted patients than is typical, generalizability is limited. The study protocol defined all tumor marker inferences as exploratory. Higher clonality and lower diversity were observed in expanded TIL cultures than in baseline intratumoral T cells (median clonality approximately 6.4% vs 31%, p < 0.0001). Clonal turnover during TIL culture was high, and many clones enriched in the product were not detected in the baseline tumor, suggesting clonal contraction instead of faithful expansion.

About this clone: Its antigen is currently not known. The sample holds no much larger clone one base away, and base qualities are not on file.

CDR1 and CDR2 are drawn from the germline V gene: SNHLY, FYNNEI. The CDR3 starts with the cysteine, ends with the phenylalanine, and has 16 residues. Of the read, only the CDR3 DNA is kept; its 48 bases are in frame from base 1. Trimming removed 1 base from V and 2 bases from J, leaving 11 bases between the germline ends. The time point label, read with the paper, signifies: pre-treatment sample, taken before nivolumab and TIL therapy. Excised metastases, mostly pleural nodules or supraclavicular lymph nodes, were used as baseline tumor samples and were taken from the same resection from which TIL were grown. Tumors were harvested prior to any PD-1/PD-L1 blockade, after which nivolumab was administered to patients, and lymphodepletion, expanded TIL infusion and IL-2 were given to patients who progressed. Adults with stage 4 NSCLC were enrolled in a dual-center phase I trial from October 2017 to early 2020. The samples were obtained from a phase I trial that was single-arm and open-label and tested tumor-infiltrating lymphocyte therapy combined with nivolumab in advanced non-small cell lung cancer. Parts of each resected tumor were snap-frozen in liquid nitrogen and kept at -80 degrees C. Tumor regions of interest were chosen on H&E sections by laser-capture macrodissection, pulverized into roughly 16 mg aliquots, and extracted with Qiagen Allprep kits.

The immunoSEQ v3 hsTCRB kit was used to amplify TCR beta CDR3 regions from genomic DNA through bias-controlled multiplex PCR. An Illumina NextSeq 500 was used to sequence the TCR libraries, reaching around 2.1 million read pairs at survey level or roughly 4.5-6 million at deep level. In the paper's pipeline: Clonality was reported by immunoSEQ Analyzer software, which also assigned V, D and J genes and filtered out non-productive sequences. To compare repertoires between infused TIL and blood, productive Simpson clonality was used along with the Morisita overlap index of productive TRB rearrangements. Held by TCRdb, this immuneACCESS table contains in-frame sequences only and omits some clones. Under half of the omission traces to an unresolved V gene where checked; the cause of the rest is unknown. V and J calls and clone size are those listed in that table; D and trimming were worked out from the DNA. The sample table shows under 11,000 clones, and 55% to 65% are seen once. Around 12% of the sample goes to the ten largest clones.

The V and J segments used are TRBV2 and TRBJ2-2, with the D gene too uncertain to name. The receptor was derived from a person between 25 and 79 years old with non-small cell lung cancer. The sequencing here drew on tumor tissue, taken at baseline. CDR3 region: CASSEVSLGNTGELFF. The DNA reads TGTGCCAGCAGTGAAGTCAGCTTAGGCAACACCGGGGAGCTGTTTTTT.